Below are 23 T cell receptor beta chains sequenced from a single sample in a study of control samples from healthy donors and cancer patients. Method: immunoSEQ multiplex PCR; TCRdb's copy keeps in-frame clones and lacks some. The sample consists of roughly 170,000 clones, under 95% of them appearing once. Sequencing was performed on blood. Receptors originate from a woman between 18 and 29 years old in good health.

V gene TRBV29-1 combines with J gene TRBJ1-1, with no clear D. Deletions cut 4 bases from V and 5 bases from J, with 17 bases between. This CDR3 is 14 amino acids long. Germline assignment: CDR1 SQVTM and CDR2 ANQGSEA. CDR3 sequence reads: CSVAGAWSVTEAFF. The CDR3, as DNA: TGCAGCGTTGCAGGTGCATGGTCGGTTACTGAAGCTTTCTTT.

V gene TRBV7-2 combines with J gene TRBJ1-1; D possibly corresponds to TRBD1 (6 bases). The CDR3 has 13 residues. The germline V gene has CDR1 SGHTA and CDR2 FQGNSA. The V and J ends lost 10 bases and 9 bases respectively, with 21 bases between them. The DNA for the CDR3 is TGTGCCACCAGACAGGCCACTTGGGATAAAGCTTTCTTT. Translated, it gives CATRQATWDKAFF.

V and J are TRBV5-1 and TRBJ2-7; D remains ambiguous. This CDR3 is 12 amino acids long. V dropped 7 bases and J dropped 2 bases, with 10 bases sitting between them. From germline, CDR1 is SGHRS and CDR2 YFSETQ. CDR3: CASHGEAYEQYF. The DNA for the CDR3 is TGCGCCAGCCACGGAGAGGCCTACGAGCAGTACTTC.

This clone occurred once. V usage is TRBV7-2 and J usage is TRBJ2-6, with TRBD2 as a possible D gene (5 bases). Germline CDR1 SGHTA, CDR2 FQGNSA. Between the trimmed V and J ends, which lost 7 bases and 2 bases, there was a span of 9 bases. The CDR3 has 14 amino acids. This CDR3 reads CASNLGAGANVLTF. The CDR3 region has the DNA TGTGCCAGCAATCTCGGGGCTGGGGCCAACGTCCTGACTTTC.

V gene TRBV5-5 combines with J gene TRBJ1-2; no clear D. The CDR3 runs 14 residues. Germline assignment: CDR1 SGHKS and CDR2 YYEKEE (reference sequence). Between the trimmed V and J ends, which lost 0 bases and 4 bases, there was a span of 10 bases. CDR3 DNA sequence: TGTGCCAGCAGCTTGGACGTCCTACCCTATGGCTACACCTTC. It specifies CASSLDVLPYGYTF.

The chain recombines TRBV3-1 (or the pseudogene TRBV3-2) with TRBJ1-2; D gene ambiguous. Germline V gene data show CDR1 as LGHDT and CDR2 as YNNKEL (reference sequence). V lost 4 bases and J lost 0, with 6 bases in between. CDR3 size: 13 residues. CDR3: CASSPVPNYGYTF. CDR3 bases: TGTGCCAGCAGCCCGGTTCCTAACTATGGCTACACCTTC.

The CDR3 region is CASSSEGRGGSHEQYF. CDR3 nucleotide sequence: TGTGCCAGCAGCTCAGAGGGTCGGGGCGGGTCCCACGAGCAGTACTTC. The V gene is TRBV7-6, the J gene TRBJ2-7; possibly TRBD1 or TRBD2 for D (5 bases each). This CDR3 has 16 amino acids. Per the germline V gene, CDR1 is SGHVS and CDR2 is FNYEAQ. Trimming removed 4 bases at V and 5 bases at J, with 21 bases between. Looking up the rest from reference TRBV7-6 and TRBJ2-7 gives the full variable domain: GAGVSQSPRYKVTKRGQDVALRCDPISGHVSLYWYRQALGQGPEFLTYFNYEAQQDKSGLPNDRFSAERPEGSISTLTIQRTEQRDSAMYRCASSSEGRGGSHEQYFGPGTRLTVT.

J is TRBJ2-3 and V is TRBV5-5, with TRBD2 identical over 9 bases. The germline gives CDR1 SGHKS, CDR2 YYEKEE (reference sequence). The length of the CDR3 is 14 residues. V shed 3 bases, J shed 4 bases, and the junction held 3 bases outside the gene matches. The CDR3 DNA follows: TGTGCCAGCAGCTCGACTAGCGGCCCAGATACGCAGTATTTT. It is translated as CASSSTSGPDTQYF.

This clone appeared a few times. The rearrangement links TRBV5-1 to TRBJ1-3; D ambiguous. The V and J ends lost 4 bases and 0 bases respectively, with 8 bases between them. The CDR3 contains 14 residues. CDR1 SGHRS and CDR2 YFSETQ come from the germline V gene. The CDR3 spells CASSPDYSGNTIYF. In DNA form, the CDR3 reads TGCGCCAGCAGCCCTGACTACTCTGGAAACACCATATATTTT.

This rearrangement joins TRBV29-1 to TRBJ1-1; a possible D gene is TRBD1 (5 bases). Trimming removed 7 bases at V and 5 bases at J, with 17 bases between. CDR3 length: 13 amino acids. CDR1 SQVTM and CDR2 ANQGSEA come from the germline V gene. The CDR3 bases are TGCAGCGCCGGCCCGTTGGGGGAGACTGAAGCTTTCTTT. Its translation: CSAGPLGETEAFF.

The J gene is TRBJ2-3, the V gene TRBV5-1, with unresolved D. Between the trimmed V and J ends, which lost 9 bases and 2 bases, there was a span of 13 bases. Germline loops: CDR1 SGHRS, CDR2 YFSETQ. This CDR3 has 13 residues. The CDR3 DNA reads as TGCGCCACGTCCTTCCAAAACACAGATACGCAGTATTTT. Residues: CATSFQNTDTQYF.

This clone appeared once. The CDR3 nucleotides are TGTGCCAGCAGCTTAGCAGGTCATGAAAAACTGTTTTTT. Its protein product is CASSLAGHEKLFF. The V gene is TRBV7-8, the J gene TRBJ1-4; no reliable D call. Germline CDR1 reads SGHVS; CDR2 reads FQNEAQ. The CDR3 length is 13 residues. Trimming left V 0 bases short and J 6 bases short, with 5 bases between.

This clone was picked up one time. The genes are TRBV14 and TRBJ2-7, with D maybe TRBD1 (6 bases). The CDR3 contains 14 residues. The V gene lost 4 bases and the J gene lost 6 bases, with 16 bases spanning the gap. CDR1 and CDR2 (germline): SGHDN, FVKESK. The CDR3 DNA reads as TGTGCCAGCAGCCTAAATATTGGGGGCGGCGAGCAGTACTTC. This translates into CASSLNIGGGEQYF.

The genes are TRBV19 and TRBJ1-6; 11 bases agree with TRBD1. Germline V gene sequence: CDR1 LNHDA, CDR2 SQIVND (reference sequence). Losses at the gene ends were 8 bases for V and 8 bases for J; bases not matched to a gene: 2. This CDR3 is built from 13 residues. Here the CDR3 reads CASGGQGDSPLHF. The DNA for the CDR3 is TGTGCCAGTGGGGGACAGGGGGATTCACCCCTCCACTTT.

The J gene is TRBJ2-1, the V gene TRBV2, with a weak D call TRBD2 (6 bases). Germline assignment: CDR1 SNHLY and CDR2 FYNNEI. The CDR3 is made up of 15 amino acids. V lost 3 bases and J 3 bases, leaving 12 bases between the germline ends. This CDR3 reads CASSERQGGYNEQFF. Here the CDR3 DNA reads TGTGCCAGCAGTGAGCGGCAGGGAGGCTACAATGAGCAGTTCTTC.

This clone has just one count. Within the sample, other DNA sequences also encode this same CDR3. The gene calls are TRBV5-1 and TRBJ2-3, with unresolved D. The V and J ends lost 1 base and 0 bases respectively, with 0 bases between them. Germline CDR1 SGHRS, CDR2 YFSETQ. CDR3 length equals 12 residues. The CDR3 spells CASSLSTDTQYF. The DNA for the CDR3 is TGCGCCAGCAGCTTGAGCACAGATACGCAGTATTTT.

In nucleotides, the CDR3 is TGTGCCACCAGCAGGGAATCGATTCGGGCGGAGCAGCAGTTCTTC. This gives the protein CATSRESIRAEQQFF. V usage is TRBV15 and J usage is TRBJ2-1; D remains ambiguous. The CDR3 totals 15 residues. In germline, CDR1 is LNHNV, CDR2 YYDKDF (reference sequence). The V end was cut by 3 bases, the J end by 11 bases, with 20 bases between.

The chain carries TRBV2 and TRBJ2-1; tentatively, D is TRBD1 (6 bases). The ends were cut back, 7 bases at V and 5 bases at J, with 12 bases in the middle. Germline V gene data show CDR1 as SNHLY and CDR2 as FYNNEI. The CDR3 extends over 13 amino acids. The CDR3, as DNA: TGTGCCAGCATCCGGGACACCGACAATGAGCAGTTCTTC. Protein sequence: CASIRDTDNEQFF.

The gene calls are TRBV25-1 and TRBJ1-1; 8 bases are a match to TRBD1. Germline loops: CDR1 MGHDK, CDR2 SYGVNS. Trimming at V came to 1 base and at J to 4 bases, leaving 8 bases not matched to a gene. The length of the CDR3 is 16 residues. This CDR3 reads CASSEFFGTGGTEAFF. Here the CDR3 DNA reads TGTGCCAGCAGTGAATTCTTCGGAACAGGGGGCACTGAAGCTTTCTTT.

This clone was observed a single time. The CDR3 region has the DNA TGCAGTGCTAGTGCCCTAGCGGTAGAAGAGACCCAGTACTTC. Translated: CSASALAVEETQYF. The J gene is TRBJ2-5, the V gene TRBV20-1, with TRBD2 identical over 7 bases. CDR1 and CDR2 (germline): DFQATT, SNEGSKA (reference sequence). This CDR3 region has 14 residues. V was clipped by 3 bases and J by 3 bases; unmatched bases: 7.

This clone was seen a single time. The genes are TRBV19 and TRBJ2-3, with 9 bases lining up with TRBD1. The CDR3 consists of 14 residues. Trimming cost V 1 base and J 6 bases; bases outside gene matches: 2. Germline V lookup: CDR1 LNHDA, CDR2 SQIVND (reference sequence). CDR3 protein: CASSIGQGVDTQYF. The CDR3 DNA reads TGTGCCAGTAGTATAGGACAGGGGGTTGATACGCAGTATTTT.

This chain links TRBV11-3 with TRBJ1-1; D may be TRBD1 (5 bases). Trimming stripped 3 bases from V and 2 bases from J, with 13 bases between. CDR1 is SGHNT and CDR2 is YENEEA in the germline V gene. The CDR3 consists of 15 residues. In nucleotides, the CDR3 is TGTGCCAGCAGCTTTCTAGGGCAGGGAAACACTGAAGCTTTCTTT. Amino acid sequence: CASSFLGQGNTEAFF.

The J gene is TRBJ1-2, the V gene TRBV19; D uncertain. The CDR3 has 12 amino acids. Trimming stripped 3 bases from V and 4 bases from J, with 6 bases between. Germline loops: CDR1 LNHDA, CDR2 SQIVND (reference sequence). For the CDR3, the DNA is TGTGCCAGTAGTATGGACCTCTATGGCTACACCTTC. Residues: CASSMDLYGYTF.